This T cell receptor (beta chain) was retrieved from a study of beta chain features in type 1 diabetes. This clone came up a few times. Expressed TCRB transcripts were sequenced, since all the RNA that had been isolated was reverse transcribed. Profiled with immunoSEQ multiplex PCR; TCRdb holds only in-frame clones, not every one. This table holds over 65,000 clones, under 35% found once. Researchers reported sorting CD4+ naive, central memory, regulatory and stem cell-like memory cells via CD45RO/CCR7/CD25/CD127/CD95/CD27. This CDR3 is built from 15 residues. V lost 3 bases, J lost 3 bases, and 14 bases lay in between. Germline lookup yields CDR1 LNHDA and CDR2 SQIVND (reference sequence).

This clonotype originated in a woman aged 18 to 35 in good health. The chain carries TRBV19 and TRBJ2-5; maybe TRBD1 (7 bases). Source material: stem cell memory CD4+ T cells from blood. In nucleotides, the CDR3 is TGTGCCAGTAGTATGCCCCGCGGGACAGAAGAGACCCAGTACTTC. It specifies CASSMPRGTEETQYF.